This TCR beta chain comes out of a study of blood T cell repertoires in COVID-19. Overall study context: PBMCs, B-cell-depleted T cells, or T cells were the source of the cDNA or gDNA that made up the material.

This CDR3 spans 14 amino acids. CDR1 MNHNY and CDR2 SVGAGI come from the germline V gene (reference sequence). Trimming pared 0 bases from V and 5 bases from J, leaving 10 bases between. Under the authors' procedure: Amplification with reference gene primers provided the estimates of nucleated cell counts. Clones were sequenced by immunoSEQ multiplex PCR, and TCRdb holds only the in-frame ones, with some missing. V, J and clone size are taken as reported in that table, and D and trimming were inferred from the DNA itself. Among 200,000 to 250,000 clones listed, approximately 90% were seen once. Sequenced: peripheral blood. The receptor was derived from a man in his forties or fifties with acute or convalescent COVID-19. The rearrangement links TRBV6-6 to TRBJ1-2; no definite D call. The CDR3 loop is CASSYSNSQYGYTF. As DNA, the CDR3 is TGTGCCAGCAGTTACTCAAACAGCCAATATGGCTACACCTTC.